The rows below give T cell receptor beta chains drawn from one sample of a study of T cell responses to AZD1222 COVID-19 vaccine. Profiled with immunoSEQ multiplex PCR; TCRdb holds only in-frame clones, not every one. The sample lists over 100,000 clones; over 90% were seen once. The sample was peripheral blood, taken on day 0 of AZD1222 vaccination. The receptor source for this set is an adult in good health. Each CDR3 is given with its conserved first and last residue. A D gene is named only where the DNA matches it firmly. Rows may omit the clone size; those that give it use once, few, many or a size class.

TGTGCCAGCGCCCGGGAGGGCCGCGGTGAGCAGTTCTTC	CASAREGRGEQFF	TRBV9	13	-	TRBD2	TRBJ2-1
TGTGCCAGCAGTGAAGCGAGGTTAGGCACTGAAGCTTTCTTT	CASSEARLGTEAFF	TRBV6-1	14	-	-	TRBJ1-1
TGTGCCAGCAGCCAGGAGGCTGAAAATTCACCCCTCCACTTT	CASSQEAENSPLHF	TRBV6-2/TRBV6-3	14	-	-	TRBJ1-6
TGTGCCTGGAGTATCGGCCAGGGGGGCGGGGAGCTGTTTTTT	CAWSIGQGGGELFF	TRBV30	14	-	-	TRBJ2-2
TGTGCCAGCAGCCTTGACAGGGCCAATCAGCCCCAGCATTTT	CASSLDRANQPQHF	TRBV5-7	14	-	TRBD1	TRBJ1-5
TGTGCCAGCAGACTTACTAGCGGGAGTTCCTACGAGCAGTGCTTC	CASRLTSGSSYEQCF	TRBV7-2	15	-	TRBD2	TRBJ2-7
TGTGCCAGCAGCTTCATCGATTCGGAGACCCAGTACTTC	CASSFIDSETQYF	TRBV11-3	13	-	-	TRBJ2-5
TGTGCCAGCAGCTTAGCTTTAGTTGGCTCCGGCGAGGGGAACACTGAAGCTTTCTTT	CASSLALVGSGEGNTEAFF	TRBV7-9	19	once	-	TRBJ1-1
TGTGCCAGCTCTCCAGGGGGGGAATATAATTCACCCCTCCACTTT	CASSPGGEYNSPLHF	TRBV7-8	15	-	TRBD1	TRBJ1-6
TGTGCCAGCAGCCCCCGGGGGAATGGGGCCAACGTCCTGACTTTC	CASSPRGNGANVLTF	TRBV3-1/TRBV3-2	15	once	-	TRBJ2-6
TGTGCCAGCAGCTTGAACAGGGACTTATATGGCTACACCTTC	CASSLNRDLYGYTF	TRBV5-5	14	-	-	TRBJ1-2
TGTGCCAGCAGCCGAGGTAATATGGGCAATCAGCCCCAGCATTTT	CASSRGNMGNQPQHF	TRBV7-8	15	-	-	TRBJ1-5
TGTGCCAGCAGCCAAAATCGAAACGGCAACACTGAAGCTTTCTTT	CASSQNRNGNTEAFF	TRBV4-2	15	-	-	TRBJ1-1
TGTGCCAGCAGCTCGGTAGCGGGAGAAGAGACCCAGTACTTC	CASSSVAGEETQYF	TRBV7-9	14	-	TRBD2	TRBJ2-5
TGCGCCAGCAGTCAATCTCCAGGGGAGGGCACAGATACGCAGTATTTT	CASSQSPGEGTDTQYF	TRBV23-1	16	-	-	TRBJ2-3
TGTGCCAGTAAAGACAGGCGCTCTGGAAACACCATATATTTT	CASKDRRSGNTIYF	TRBV19	14	-	-	TRBJ1-3
TGTGCCAGCATTAGAGTTCCCGGGACCGGGGGCAACTATGGCTACACCTTC	CASIRVPGTGGNYGYTF	TRBV28	17	-	-	TRBJ1-2
TGTGCCAGCTCACCCCCTAGCGTTTACAATGAGCAGTTCTTC	CASSPPSVYNEQFF	TRBV18	14	-	-	TRBJ2-1
TGTGCCAGCTCCCCAGGGGCAGCCCTCTACGAGCAGTACTTC	CASSPGAALYEQYF	TRBV18	14	-	-	TRBJ2-7
TGTGCCAGCAGTTGGCAGAGCAATCAGCCCCAGCATTTT	CASSWQSNQPQHF	TRBV28	13	-	-	TRBJ1-5
TGTGCCAGCAGCTTTCCGGGGCAAAGCGGGGAGCTGTTTTTT	CASSFPGQSGELFF	TRBV9	14	once	-	TRBJ2-2
TGTGCCAGCTGGGCGGGGACGTACGAGCAGTACTTC	CASWAGTYEQYF	TRBV2	12	-	-	TRBJ2-7
TGTGCCAGCAGCTTATCGGTACTGGCAGAATCTTGGGACTACGAGCAGTACTTC	CASSLSVLAESWDYEQYF	TRBV11-3	18	-	-	TRBJ2-7
TGCGCCAGCAGCTTATCGCCTGGGGGAGCAACTAATGAAAAACTGTTTTTT	CASSLSPGGATNEKLFF	TRBV5-1	17	-	-	TRBJ1-4
TGTGCCAGCAGCGTAGGGCTCGATTACGAGCAGTACTTC	CASSVGLDYEQYF	TRBV9	13	-	-	TRBJ2-7
TGTGCCAGCAGTTGGTCGGCAGCCACTTTGAACACTGAAGCTTTCTTT	CASSWSAATLNTEAFF	TRBV27	16	-	-	TRBJ1-1
TGCGCCAGCAGCCCATACCCCCAGGGGGCGCGATTGACGATTAATTCACCCCTCCACTTT	CASSPYPQGARLTINSPLHF	TRBV4-1	20	-	TRBD1	TRBJ1-6
TGTGCCAGCAGTTTGGGACAGGGGTTTGGCTACACCTTC	CASSLGQGFGYTF	TRBV28	13	-	TRBD1	TRBJ1-2
TGTGCTAGTGGTTACACCACGGACAGTGACATGAACACTGAAGCTTTCTTT	CASGYTTDSDMNTEAFF	TRBV12-5	17	-	-	TRBJ1-1
TGTGCCAGCAGTTACTCAGGAATGGGTTCACCCCTCCACTTT	CASSYSGMGSPLHF	TRBV6-6	14	few	-	TRBJ1-6
TGTGCCAGCTCACCACAGTCCACATCCTACGAGCAGTACTTC	CASSPQSTSYEQYF	TRBV18	14	-	-	TRBJ2-7
TGTGCCAGCAGCTTAGGTTTCCGGGGGCCTAACTATGGCTACACCTTC	CASSLGFRGPNYGYTF	TRBV7-2	16	-	-	TRBJ1-2
TGTGCCAGCAGTATAAGGGGTAACGGCAATCAGCCCCAGCATTTT	CASSIRGNGNQPQHF	TRBV2	15	-	-	TRBJ1-5
TGTGCCATCAGTGAGTTCCCGGGAGCGCCGAGGGGGAAGAACACTGAAGCTTTCTTT	CAISEFPGAPRGKNTEAFF	TRBV10-3	19	-	-	TRBJ1-1
TGTGCCAGCAGCTTTACAGGGGCAGGGAGGTTTAATGAAAAACTGTTTTTT	CASSFTGAGRFNEKLFF	TRBV5-6	17	-	TRBD1	TRBJ1-4
TGTGCCAGTAGTATAGTGACTAGCGGGAGTGCCTACAATGAGCAGTTCTTC	CASSIVTSGSAYNEQFF	TRBV19	17	-	TRBD2	TRBJ2-1
TGCGCCAGCAGCCAAGAGGGCGTAGCGGGAGCCCCCTACGAGCAGTACTTC	CASSQEGVAGAPYEQYF	TRBV4-1	17	-	TRBD2	TRBJ2-7